The rows below give T cell receptor beta chains drawn from one sample of a study of blood T cell repertoires in COVID-19. Sequencing used immunoSEQ multiplex PCR; TCRdb keeps in-frame clones, though not all of them. There are more than 85,000 clones in the sample; around 87% occur only once, and roughly 15% lies in the top ten. The sequenced sample was peripheral blood. The receptors come from a human donor in a cohort sampled during active COVID-19. CDR3s include the opening cysteine and the closing phenylalanine or tryptophan. The D gene is left open where the match is weak. Rows may omit the clone size; those that give it use once, few, many or a size class.

CDR3 DNA	CDR3 protein	J gene	V gene	D gene	clone size	CDR3 length
TGTGCCAGCAGCTTATGGACTAACAATGAGCAGTTCTTC	CASSLWTNNEQFF	TRBJ2-1	TRBV7-3	NA	NA	13
TGCGCCAGCAGCTTTTCCACTAGCGCCTCCTACAATGAGCAGTTCTTC	CASSFSTSASYNEQFF	TRBJ2-1	TRBV5-1	TRBD2	NA	16
TGTGCCAGCAGCCAAACCGGGGGGGACTTCTCTGGGGCCAACGTCCTGACTTTC	CASSQTGGDFSGANVLTF	TRBJ2-6	TRBV4-2	TRBD2	few	18
TGTGCCAGCAGTACGGACTCCTCTGGAAACACCATATATTTT	CASSTDSSGNTIYF	TRBJ1-3	TRBV6-5	NA	few	14
TGTGCCTGGAGTGTCTCGTCGGGAACCTACTCTGGAAACACCATATATTTT	CAWSVSSGTYSGNTIYF	TRBJ1-3	TRBV30	NA	once	17
TGTGCCAGCTCAAATACGGGGGGGCTTGACTATGGCTACACCTTC	CASSNTGGLDYGYTF	TRBJ1-2	TRBV18	NA	NA	15
TGTGCCAGCACCTATAAAGAGGAGCTGTTTTTT	CASTYKEELFF	TRBJ2-2	TRBV28	NA	NA	11
TGTGCCAGCAGCGGCAACTCCCCCGGGGGGGAAGGGAGCACAGATACGCAGTATTTT	CASSGNSPGGEGSTDTQYF	TRBJ2-3	TRBV7-8	TRBD2	few	19
TGTGCCAGCAGCGTCCGAGACAGCCTCAATGAGCAGTTCTTC	CASSVRDSLNEQFF	TRBJ2-1	TRBV9	NA	NA	14
TGTGCCAGCAGGGAAGTAAATAATGAGCAGTTCTTC	CASREVNNEQFF	TRBJ2-1	TRBV6-1	NA	NA	12
TGTGCCAGCGGGGGGATGACAGGGACTAATGAAAAACTGTTTTTT	CASGGMTGTNEKLFF	TRBJ1-4	TRBV2	TRBD1	NA	15
TGTGCCAGCAGCCAAGGAGGCTGGGACAGCTTAACCGGGGAGCTGTTTTTT	CASSQGGWDSLTGELFF	TRBJ2-2	TRBV4-2	TRBD1	few	17
TGCAGCGTAGCCGGGACAGGGCTGGGGGTGAACACTGAAGCTTTCTTT	CSVAGTGLGVNTEAFF	TRBJ1-1	TRBV29-1	TRBD1	NA	16
TGTGCCAGCAGCGTAGAAGGACAGGGGCCCCCGTGGACCGGGGAGCTGTTTTTT	CASSVEGQGPPWTGELFF	TRBJ2-2	TRBV9	TRBD1	NA	18
TGTGCCAGCAGCCACCGAAGGAGCGGGGTTAGCTCCTACGAGCAGTACTTC	CASSHRRSGVSSYEQYF	TRBJ2-7	TRBV3-1/TRBV3-2	TRBD2	once	17
TGTGCCAGTAGTTTCCCCTCCGTACAGGAGAGCTCCTACAATGAGCAGTTCTTC	CASSFPSVQESSYNEQFF	TRBJ2-1	TRBV19	NA	NA	18
TGTGCCAGCAATAGACAGGTCAATCAGCCCCAGCATTTT	CASNRQVNQPQHF	TRBJ1-5	TRBV2	NA	NA	13
TGTGCCAGCAGTTACGAGGGCAGCTCTGGGGCCAACGTCCTGACTTTC	CASSYEGSSGANVLTF	TRBJ2-6	TRBV6-5	NA	NA	16
TGCGCCAGCAGCCCATACCTATCTAGCGGGGGGGCCAATGAGCAGTTCTTC	CASSPYLSSGGANEQFF	TRBJ2-1	TRBV5-1	TRBD2	many	17
TGTGCCAGCAGTTTATGGGCTAGCGGGGGCACAGATACGCAGTATTTT	CASSLWASGGTDTQYF	TRBJ2-3	TRBV28	TRBD2	NA	16
TGTGCCAGCAGCCAAGGACAGGGGGGCTCCTACAATGAGCAGTTCTTC	CASSQGQGGSYNEQFF	TRBJ2-1	TRBV9	TRBD1	NA	16
TGTGCCAGCAGCCGGACAGGGATAGGGGCCAACGTCCTGACTTTC	CASSRTGIGANVLTF	TRBJ2-6	TRBV28	TRBD1	NA	15
TGTGCCAGCAGCCCAGGGGGGACCCTCTCCTACAATGAGCAGTTCTTC	CASSPGGTLSYNEQFF	TRBJ2-1	TRBV7-3	NA	NA	16
TGTGCCAGCTCACCACGTACAGGGAGGGATGAAAAACTGTTTTTT	CASSPRTGRDEKLFF	TRBJ1-4	TRBV18	NA	NA	15
TGTGCCAGCAGCTTAGCTAGGGGAATGACAGATACGCAGTATTTT	CASSLARGMTDTQYF	TRBJ2-3	TRBV7-9	NA	NA	15
TGTGCCAGCAGCTCCCCCGCCGGGACAGGGAACGCCTACGAGCAGTACTTC	CASSSPAGTGNAYEQYF	TRBJ2-7	TRBV11-3	TRBD1	NA	17
TGTGCCAGCAGTGAAGCTAGCGGGGGGGCGTATGAGCAGTTCTTC	CASSEASGGAYEQFF	TRBJ2-1	TRBV2	TRBD2	NA	15
TGTGCCAGCAGTGAGGGAAGCGGGGGGGCTTGGGGCACAGATACGCAGTATTTT	CASSEGSGGAWGTDTQYF	TRBJ2-3	TRBV25-1	TRBD2	once	18
TGTGCCAGCAGGGATACAGAAGTAAACTATGGCTACACCTTC	CASRDTEVNYGYTF	TRBJ1-2	TRBV13	NA	NA	14
TGTGCCAGCAGCCCCCAACAGGGTCTCTCTGGAAACACCATATATTTT	CASSPQQGLSGNTIYF	TRBJ1-3	TRBV3-1/TRBV3-2	NA	NA	16
TGTGCCTGGAGTGGTGGGGCCACAAGGGCTAACCTAGCCAAAAACATTCAGTACTTC	CAWSGGATRANLAKNIQYF	TRBJ2-4	TRBV30	NA	NA	19
TGTGCCAGCAAGATATCGAGTCCGGAGTATAATTCACCCCTCCACTTT	CASKISSPEYNSPLHF	TRBJ1-6	TRBV27	NA	NA	16
TGCGCCAGCAGCGGACTAGTGGGGCATGAGCAGTTCTTC	CASSGLVGHEQFF	TRBJ2-1	TRBV5-1	TRBD2	once	13
TGTGCCAGCAGCCTCGGGACTATTTATAGTGAGCAGTTCTTC	CASSLGTIYSEQFF	TRBJ2-1	TRBV5-4	TRBD2	few	14
TGTGCCAGCAGCTTCCGGGGGGCAAACACCATATATTTT	CASSFRGANTIYF	TRBJ1-3	TRBV5-8	NA	few	13
TGTGCCAGCAGTCCCGAGCGGGTTCCCTACGAGCAGTACTTC	CASSPERVPYEQYF	TRBJ2-7	TRBV27	NA	NA	14
TGTGCCAGCAGCTACCCCGGTTGGAATGAGCAGTTCTTC	CASSYPGWNEQFF	TRBJ2-1	TRBV7-2	NA	NA	13
TGCGCCAGCAGTGAGTTAGGTTGGGCTAGCAATCAGCCCCAGCATTTT	CASSELGWASNQPQHF	TRBJ1-5	TRBV10-2	NA	NA	16